The text below deals with one T cell receptor (beta chain). This clonotype was detected ten times or more. It has no known antigen specificity. Per-base qualities were not stored, and no clone one base away is much larger. The data were obtained in a study of HIV-infected patients and healthy controls (dated by TCRdb to the mid-2010s). Library preparation used 5' RACE. The instrument was an Illumina MiSeq. TCRdb reworked the public reads: Q25 trimming with fastp, MiXCR clone assembly, productive beta chains retained. CDR3 protein duplicates are merged, each entry listing the most common genes and DNA. The sample has 18,000 or so distinct CDR3 sequences on record, roughly 19% of them singletons. The ten largest clones add up to around a third of the sample. The germline V gene (reference sequence) specifies DFQATT as CDR1 and SNEGSKA as CDR2. The CDR3 goes from the cysteine to the phenylalanine over 15 residues. Only the CDR3 part of the read is kept: 45 bases, read in frame from the first base. The V and J ends are trimmed by 0 bases and 3 bases, leaving 12 bases between them.

The sequence came from a human donor in good health. The rearrangement joined TRBV20-1 to TRBJ1-5, and perhaps TRBD1 as D gene, on 5 matching bases. What was sequenced was CD8+ T cells from blood. The CDR3 protein is CSAREWAGSNQPQHF. The bases are TGCAGTGCTAGAGAATGGGCAGGGTCCAATCAGCCCCAGCATTTT.